The 24 T cell receptor beta chains below all came from one sample that was sequenced in a study of blood T cells in healthy people across ages. A second PCR of about 6 to 12 cycles used a sample-barcoded 5' primer and a J-beta primer mix. A single record per CDR3 protein comes from TCRdb applying MiXCR to the 5' RACE reads. The sample holds nearly 800,000 distinct CDR3 sequences; just over 55% are singletons and the top ten take roughly 24%. What was sequenced was blood. All receptors come from a man in his forties or fifties in good health.

The CDR3 DNA reads as TGTGCCATCAGTGGCCTACAGGGAAGAAGTGGCTACACCTTC. It specifies CAISGLQGRSGYTF. The V call is TRBV10-3, the J call TRBJ1-2; TRBD1 is a possible D gene (6 bases). V gave up 4 bases and J gave up 7 bases, with 16 bases separating them. Germline values: CDR1 ENHRY, CDR2 SYGVKD. The CDR3 contains 14 residues.

The rearrangement uses TRBV30 and TRBJ2-7, with TRBD2 as a possible D gene (5 bases). The J call is doubtful: the DNA matches TRBJ2-5 better. The CDR3 is made up of 16 amino acids. Per the germline V gene, CDR1 is GTSNPN and CDR2 is SVGIG (reference sequence). Here the CDR3 reads CAWNPGMRDFTETQYF. The CDR3 DNA reads TGTGCCTGGAATCCGGGGATGAGGGATTTTACGGAGACCCAGTACTTC.

This rearrangement joins TRBV25-1 to TRBJ2-2; 10 nucleotides align to TRBD1. The V segment lost 9 bases and the J segment 4 bases; nucleotides outside the gene matches: 5. The germline CDR1 and CDR2 sequences are MGHDK and SYGVNS. The CDR3 is 14 amino acids. CDR3 nucleotides: TGTGCCAGTAGAAGACAGGGGGCCACCGGGGAGCTGTTTTTT. Translating gives CASRRQGATGELFF. The full variable domain, its missing parts supplied by reference TRBV25-1 and TRBJ2-2, is EADIYQTPRYLVIGTGKKITLECSQTMGHDKMYWYQQDPGMELHLIHYSYGVNSTEKGDLSSESTVSRIRTEHFPLTLESARPSHTSQYLCASRRQGATGELFFGEGSRLTVL.

This clonotype came up a few times. The J gene is TRBJ2-5, the V gene TRBV12-3 or TRBV12-4; 8 bases match TRBD1. The ends lost 3 bases at V and 5 bases at J; junction bases unmatched: 5. The CDR3 sequence is 14 residues long. The CDR3 loop reads CASSFGQGAETQYF. CDR3 bases: TGTGCCAGCAGTTTTGGGCAGGGGGCGGAGACCCAGTACTTC.

This chain connects TRBV4-2 to TRBJ2-1; possibly TRBD1 or TRBD2 for D (5 bases each). This CDR3 is built from 14 residues. V was clipped by 5 bases and J by 5 bases, with 13 bases between them. Germline V gives CDR1 LGHNA, CDR2 YNFKEQ. For the CDR3, the DNA is TGTGCCAGCAGCATCCGGGACGACAACAATGAGCAGTTCTTC. This translates into CASSIRDDNNEQFF.

The chain couples TRBV6-2 or TRBV6-3 to TRBJ2-1; perhaps TRBD1 as D (6 bases). Germline CDR1 and CDR2: MNHEY and SVGEGT. This CDR3 contains 13 residues. The V gene lost 6 bases and the J gene lost 3 bases, with 9 bases spanning the gap. The CDR3 DNA follows: TGTGCCAGCAGGCGACAGGTCTACAATGAGCAGTTCTTC. Protein sequence: CASRRQVYNEQFF.

The chain couples TRBV20-1 to TRBJ2-7; D may be TRBD2 (7 bases). In germline, CDR1 is DFQATT, CDR2 SNEGSKA (reference sequence). The V and J ends lost 2 bases and 4 bases respectively, with 21 bases between them. The CDR3 spans 16 residues. The CDR3 coding sequence is TGCAGTGCTAGAAGGGGCATGGGGGGGCGGTCATACGAGCAGTACTTC. As protein: CSARRGMGGRSYEQYF.

The V gene is TRBV28, the J gene TRBJ2-3, with D unresolved. The CDR3 is 14 residues long. Germline lookup yields CDR1 MDHEN and CDR2 SYDVKM. V shed 6 bases and J shed 2 bases, with 12 bases lying between them. In DNA form, the CDR3 reads TGTGCCAGCAGAACACCCGTAGTCACAGATACGCAGTATTTT. This sequence encodes CASRTPVVTDTQYF.

As regards this clonotype: Relative to the germline gene, one junction end is altered; a read error may explain this. This chain joins TRBV10-3 and TRBJ2-1; 11 bases are a match to TRBD2. The CDR3 length is 14 residues. CDR1 and CDR2 from the germline V gene are ENHRY and SYGVKD. The DNA for the CDR3 is TGTGTCATCCAGGTAACTAGCGGGAGCTCTGAGCAGTTCTTC. Amino acid sequence: CVIQVTSGSSEQFF.

This clonotype was seen a single time. The chain carries TRBV20-1 and TRBJ2-2, with 11 bases aligning to TRBD2. V lost 5 bases to trimming and J lost 4 bases; unmatched junction nucleotides: 6. The CDR3 has 15 residues. Germline V gene sequence: CDR1 DFQATT, CDR2 SNEGSKA (reference sequence). The CDR3 DNA is TGCAGTGCTGCCCCTAGCGGGAGGTTCACCGGGGAGCTGTTTTTT. Translated: CSAAPSGRFTGELFF.

As to this clonotype: The junction departs from the called germline gene at one end, perhaps through a read error. The chain couples TRBV28 to TRBJ1-2, with D perhaps matching TRBD1 (5 bases). Germline-derived CDR1 and CDR2 are MDHEN and SYDVKM. The CDR3 covers 18 residues. The CDR3 loop is CASRTGATNSPTIYDYTF. DNA for the CDR3: TGTGCCAGCAGGACTGGGGCCACTAATTCCCCCACCATTTATGACTACACCTTC.

This clonotype appeared a single time. The chain uses TRBV7-9 and TRBJ1-1; D unresolved. The CDR3 has 15 amino acids. V lost 2 bases to trimming and J lost 4 bases, with 14 bases between them. The germline CDR1 and CDR2 sequences are SEHNR and FQNEAQ (reference sequence). The CDR3 DNA reads TGTGCCAGCAGCTTAATGCACGGTTCCGGCACTGAAGCTTTCTTT. Translation gives CASSLMHGSGTEAFF.

The J gene is TRBJ2-5, the V gene TRBV5-1, with 8 bases aligning to TRBD1. Losses at the gene ends were 0 bases for V and 5 bases for J; bases not matched to a gene: 9. Looked up from germline, CDR1 is SGHRS and CDR2 is YFSETQ. CDR3 length equals 16 residues. DNA of the CDR3: TGCGCCAGCAGCTTGGTTCGTGACAGGGGATGGGAGACCCAGTACTTC. Encoded protein: CASSLVRDRGWETQYF.

The CDR3 nucleotides are TGTGCCAGCAGCACCCGGGACACTTACTCCGGGGCCAACGTCCTGACTTTC. It codes for CASSTRDTYSGANVLTF. This chain uses TRBV9 with TRBJ2-6, with D possibly matching TRBD1 (6 bases). The CDR3 sequence is 17 residues long. The germline gives CDR1 SGDLS, CDR2 YYNGEE. V was pared by 4 bases and J by 4 bases, with 18 bases between.

This clonotype was detected only a few times. This rearrangement joins TRBV5-1 to TRBJ2-6; D call uncertain. CDR1 is SGHRS, CDR2 YFSETQ, per germline. Trimming cost V 0 bases and J 0 bases, with 7 bases left between them. This CDR3 contains 16 residues. The CDR3 DNA reads as TGCGCCAGCAGCTTGGGACCACGCTCTGGGGCCAACGTCCTGACTTTC. This gives the protein CASSLGPRSGANVLTF.

This clonotype has just a few counts. The chain is built from TRBV18 and TRBJ1-5; D remains ambiguous. Germline assignment: CDR1 KGHSH and CDR2 LQKENI. Trimming cost V 6 bases and J 6 bases, with 15 bases left between them. The CDR3 runs 14 residues. CDR3 bases: TGTGCCAGCTCCTCGGGAGAAATGGTTCAGCCCCAGCATTTT. Amino acid sequence: CASSSGEMVQPQHF.

The genes are TRBV27 and TRBJ2-1; 7 positions match TRBD1. Trimming cost V 7 bases and J 5 bases; bases outside gene matches: 2. The length of the CDR3 is 12 residues. Per the germline V gene, CDR1 is MNHEY and CDR2 is SMNVEV (reference sequence). The CDR3 reads CASKTGNNEQFF. The CDR3 nucleotides read TGTGCCAGCAAGACAGGGAACAATGAGCAGTTCTTC.

As to this clonotype: Germline and junction disagree at one end, which may indicate a read error. This chain links TRBV13 with TRBJ2-7, with 7 bases matching TRBD1. The V gene's germline CDR1 is PRHDT and CDR2 FYEKMQ (reference sequence). The CDR3 contains 15 residues. This CDR3 is CASSIGQEVRYEQYF. The CDR3 DNA follows: TGTGCCAGCAGCATAGGACAGGAGGTTCGCTACGAGCAGTACTTC.

J is TRBJ2-1 and V is TRBV4-3; 14 bases are shared with TRBD2. Losses at the gene ends were 0 bases for V and 1 base for J; bases not matched to a gene: 5. CDR1 and CDR2 from the germline V gene are LGHNA and YSLEER. The length of the CDR3 is 19 residues. The CDR3 here is CASSQDPGTSGSSYNEQFF. The CDR3 DNA sequence: TGCGCCAGCAGCCAAGATCCAGGGACTAGCGGGAGTTCCTACAATGAGCAGTTCTTC.

This chain joins TRBV7-3 and TRBJ2-1; 9 nucleotides match TRBD1. CDR1 SGHTA and CDR2 FQGTGA come from the germline V gene. J lost 5 bases, V lost 4 bases, and 9 bases had no gene match. The CDR3 is made up of 16 amino acids. CDR3 loop: CASSSDPGQGDNEQFF. The CDR3 DNA reads TGTGCCAGCAGCTCTGACCCGGGACAGGGTGACAATGAGCAGTTCTTC.

The chain is built from TRBV20-1 and TRBJ2-3, with 8 bases identical to TRBD2. Per germline, CDR1 DFQATT and CDR2 SNEGSKA (reference sequence). The CDR3 is 13 residues long. The V segment lost 6 bases and the J segment 1 base; nucleotides outside the gene matches: 3. DNA of the CDR3: TGCAGTGCCCAACTAGCGGGCACAGATACGCAGTATTTT. Translated, it gives CSAQLAGTDTQYF.

This sequence joins TRBV2 and TRBJ2-7; 8 bases are a match to TRBD2. Looked up from germline, CDR1 is SNHLY and CDR2 is FYNNEI. Trimming took 1 base from V and 4 from J; bases not matched to a gene: 9. CDR3 size: 16 residues. CDR3 in DNA: TGTGCCAGCAGTGAAGGCAGGGTAGCGGGATTTTACGAGCAGTACTTC. Residues: CASSEGRVAGFYEQYF.

The CDR3 DNA reads TGCAGCGTGAACCCTGGGGACAGAGTAAACTATGGCTACACCTTC. Encoded protein: CSVNPGDRVNYGYTF. The chain combines TRBV29-1 with TRBJ1-2; 7 bases align to TRBD1. Per the germline V gene, CDR1 is SQVTM and CDR2 is ANQGSEA. The CDR3 sequence is 15 residues long. V gave up 6 bases and J gave up 2 bases; unmatched junction bases: 12. Filled out from reference TRBV29-1 and TRBJ1-2, the complete variable domain reads SAVISQKPSRDICQRGTSLTIQCQVDSQVTMMFWYRQQPGQSLTLIATANQGSEATYESGFVIDKFPISRPNLTFSTLTVSNMSPEDSSIYLCSVNPGDRVNYGYTFGSGTRLTVV.

The chain has TRBV10-2 and TRBJ1-1; D is possibly TRBD1 (6 bases). The CDR3 loop spans 15 amino acids. V was cut by 6 bases and J by 0 bases, with 14 bases left in between. Per the germline V gene, CDR1 is WSHSY and CDR2 is SAAADI. Here the CDR3 reads CASRSTRQVNTEAFF. For the CDR3, the DNA is TGCGCCAGCAGATCGACCCGACAGGTGAACACTGAAGCTTTCTTT.